These 5 T cell receptor beta chains were all obtained from the same sample, sequenced in a study of technical replicates of blood from a handful of donors. The repertoire was sequenced with immunoSEQ multiplex PCR; TCRdb's copy has only in-frame clones and lacks some. Of approximately 52,000 clones listed, around 90% are singletons. The sequenced sample consisted of PBMCs. The source is a human donor in good health. Some clones in this sample may be carry-over from other donors' samples.

The rearrangement links TRBV6-5 to TRBJ1-2; weak D call: TRBD1 (6 bases). CDR3 length: 15 amino acids. In germline, CDR1 is MNHEY, CDR2 SVGAGI. Trimming removed 0 bases at V and 5 bases at J, with 13 bases between. The CDR3 loop reads CASSYSTIQGYGYTF. The CDR3 region has the DNA TGTGCCAGCAGTTACTCGACCATCCAGGGGTATGGCTACACCTTC.

The gene calls are TRBV9 and TRBJ1-1; D not certain. CDR3 length equals 13 residues. The V gene's germline CDR1 is SGDLS and CDR2 YYNGEE. The germline V and J ends were trimmed by 4 bases and 5 bases, with 12 bases remaining between them. Here the CDR3 reads CASSTRPGTEAFF. The CDR3 DNA is TGTGCCAGCAGCACCCGTCCAGGAACTGAAGCTTTCTTT.

This chain joins TRBV28 and TRBJ2-5; 7 nucleotides align to TRBD1. Germline assignment: CDR1 MDHEN and CDR2 SYDVKM. The V segment lost 6 bases and the J segment 0 bases; nucleotides outside the gene matches: 7. This CDR3 is 15 amino acids long. The CDR3 sequence: CASSTGQVDQETQYF. CDR3 nucleotides: TGTGCCAGCAGCACAGGACAGGTCGACCAAGAGACCCAGTACTTC.

Points on this clone: The sample contains more than one DNA sequence encoding this CDR3. The chain employs TRBV30 and TRBJ2-7; D is ambiguous. Trimming left V 2 bases short and J 2 bases short, with 10 bases between. This CDR3 has 13 amino acids. Germline CDR1 reads GTSNPN; CDR2 reads SVGIG (reference sequence). This chain's CDR3 is CAWSPGATYEQYF. CDR3 coding DNA: TGTGCCTGGAGTCCGGGTGCTACCTACGAGCAGTACTTC.

The V and J genes are TRBV7-9 and TRBJ2-7; TRBD1 matches at 7 bases. Germline CDR1 and CDR2: SEHNR and FQNEAQ (reference sequence). CDR3 length: 15 amino acids. The ends lost 3 bases at V and 2 bases at J; junction bases unmatched: 7. The chain's CDR3 is CASSFSGQVPYEQYF. The CDR3 DNA reads TGTGCCAGCAGCTTCTCAGGACAGGTCCCCTACGAGCAGTACTTC.